This T cell receptor (beta chain) comes out of a study of blood T cell repertoires in COVID-19 (dated by TCRdb to the early 2020s). With regard to the full study: Samples from collaborators originated in the United States, Italy and Spain and spanned both the acute and convalescent phases of COVID-19. The prospective study material was composed of cDNA or gDNA derived from T cells, B-cell-depleted T cells, or PBMCs. The dataset comprised deeply sampled blood TCRbeta repertoires from subjects exposed to, actively infected with, or recovered from COVID-19. The repertoires were released in a freely available public database intended as a resource for research on the immune response to SARS-CoV-2. Samples came from the ongoing ImmuneRACE study (first 160 participants) plus 1,254 subjects from 6 global collaborators. Nearly every sample came with metadata listing a de-identified subject ID, COVID-19 status, age in years and sex. Where available, HLA class I and class II types were obtained from metadata supplied by the sample provider rather than from assay-based typing.

About this clone itself: No cognate antigen has been identified for it. Per-nucleotide qualities are absent, and no much larger clonotype sits a single base away.

CDR1 MRHNA and CDR2 SNTAGT are derived from the germline V gene. Counted from cysteine to phenylalanine, this CDR3 has 16 amino acids. The read is trimmed to its CDR3 DNA, 48 bases read in frame from base 1. The junction shows trimming of 4 bases on V and 11 bases on J, plus 23 bases between the germline ends. One collaborating source in Seattle enrolled patients while the patients were actively infected and followed the patients over time throughout the course of disease. The collaborating institutions used their own protocols to collect whole blood in K2EDTA tubes. For TCRbeta analysis, collaborators shipped samples in one of three forms: frozen whole blood, isolated PBMCs, or DNA extracted from either of those sample types. What the study reported, not specific to this receptor: Clinical and demographic metadata were provided uncurated, with the amount varying by source and participant.

The immunoSEQ Assay, a bias-controlled multiplex PCR, was used to amplify TCRbeta CDR3 regions from genomic DNA. Under the source paper's analysis protocol: Nucleated cell counts per sample were estimated from amplification of reference gene primers within the assay. Sequence reads were collapsed and filtered to measure the absolute abundance of every unique TCRbeta CDR3 rearrangement. For each sample, productive Simpson clonality was calculated as the square root of Simpson's diversity index over productive rearrangements. The source is immuneACCESS, and TCRdb retained only in-frame sequences with V and J called. Part of the clones is not carried over; for the studies checked, unresolved V genes explain less than half of this, and the remainder is unexplained. V and J calls and clone size are given by that table; D and trimming were obtained from the DNA. Here the sample has some 220,000 clones; 75% to 90% occur a single time. Over 4% of the sample goes to the ten largest clones.

This receptor was taken from a woman aged 70-85 years with COVID-19, enrolled during active disease. The material sequenced was peripheral blood. The chain is assembled from TRBV6-4 and TRBJ1-4; 6 matching bases give a weak D call of TRBD1. CDR3 reads: CASSVRRQAVEGKLFF. Read as DNA, the sequence is TGTGCCAGCAGTGTCCGCAGACAGGCTGTAGAAGGGAAACTGTTTTTT.